This T cell receptor (beta chain) was obtained from a study of CXCR3-negative and CXCR3-positive naive CD8 T cells. About this clonotype: What it binds is not known.

Study-level results: A higher hydrophobicity marked the TRB CDR3s of CXCR3-positive naive cells versus CXCR3-negative naive cells. Naive CXCR3-positive and CXCR3-negative cells shared similar TRBV-TRBJ usage, unlike memory cells. Naive subsets had comparable surface CD5; TCR strength was inferred from TRB CDR3 properties. Memory CD8+ cells showed much lower diversity, while both naive subsets were comparably high.

TRB cDNA was prepared as libraries by UMI-labeled 5' RACE. Reprocessing the 5' RACE reads, TCRdb reports a single entry for every CDR3 protein and omits DNA. The sample table sets out some 130,000 distinct CDR3 sequences. The naive CD8+ gate required CD45RO-CCR7+CD27+CD95- phenotype. Source material: naive CXCR3+ CD8+ T cells from blood. The subset denotes: CD45RO-CCR7+CD27+CD95- naive CD8+ T cells expressing CXCR3 (TNR3+). The source is a human donor in good health. Some clones in this sample may be carry-over from other donors' samples.

CDR3 sequence: CASSLEMFEGFGYEQYF. The rearrangement uses TRBV5-1 and TRBJ2-7; the D gene TCRdb calls, TRBD2, cannot be checked with no DNA. Germline values: CDR1 SGHRS, CDR2 YFSETQ. This CDR3 has 17 residues.